The 11 T cell receptor beta chains reported below all come from one sample, sequenced in a study of a mutant IDH1 vaccine in newly diagnosed glioma. These receptors' antigens are unknown. As to time point: week 47, end of study. Alongside topical imiquimod, each dose of vaccine comprised 300 ug of mutant IDH1 20-mer peptide. Sequenced by immunoSEQ multiplex PCR; TCRdb stores in-frame clones only, minus some. The sample includes some 21,000 clones, roughly 80% of them seen just once. The sequenced sample was PBMCs, obtained from a glioma patient whose treatment included an IDH1 peptide vaccine. Receptor source: a man in his forties with glioma.

A few counts support this clone. The V call is TRBV18, the J call TRBJ1-3; 11 bases are a match to TRBD1. The CDR3 spans 16 residues. Germline V gives CDR1 KGHSH, CDR2 LQKENI. V lost 5 bases to trimming and J lost 1 base; unmatched junction nucleotides: 4. CDR3 amino acids: CASSTGTGGSGNTIYF. In DNA, the CDR3 is TGTGCCAGCTCAACAGGGACAGGGGGATCTGGAAACACCATATATTTT. The variable domain in full, completed from reference TRBV18 and TRBJ1-3, reads NAGVMQNPRHLVRRRGQEARLRCSPMKGHSHVYWYRQLPEEGLKFMVYLQKENIIDESGMPKERFSAEFPKEGPSILRIQQVVRGDSAAYFCASSTGTGGSGNTIYFGEGSWLTVV.

The chain combines TRBV9 with TRBJ2-5; D might be TRBD2 (5 bases). Trimming removed 0 bases from V and 4 bases from J, with 10 bases in between. Germline V gene lookup returns CDR1 SGDLS and CDR2 YYNGEE. The CDR3 length is 14 residues. CDR3 DNA sequence: TGTGCCAGCAGCGTAGTTGGAGAGGGAGAGACCCAGTACTTC. Amino acids: CASSVVGEGETQYF.

The chain couples TRBV18 to TRBJ1-2; D is unresolved. This CDR3 has 15 residues. CDR1 is KGHSH and CDR2 is LQKENI in the germline V gene. The V end lost 1 base, the J end lost 2 bases, and 11 bases lay between the germline ends. Here the CDR3 DNA reads TGTGCCAGCTCACCACGGAGTTTAGGGAACTATGGCTACACCTTC. Translating gives CASSPRSLGNYGYTF.

This chain joins TRBV18 and TRBJ2-4; TRBD2 matches at 12 bases. The CDR3 sequence is 20 residues long. Germline CDR1 is KGHSH and CDR2 is LQKENI. The junction had 15 bases not matched to a gene; V was cut back by 0 bases and J by 6 bases. CDR3 nucleotides: TGTGCCAGCTCACCACCGGCCGGACTAGCGGGATCGGATGGCGGAAACATTCAGTACTTC. Its translation: CASSPPAGLAGSDGGNIQYF.

The V call is TRBV6-5, the J call TRBJ1-5; no reliable D call. Between the trimmed V and J ends, which lost 3 bases and 4 bases, there was a span of 7 bases. Per germline, CDR1 MNHEY and CDR2 SVGAGI. The CDR3 consists of 13 residues. The CDR3 region has the DNA TGTGCCAGCAGTTATAATGAAAATCAGCCCCAGCATTTT. Its protein is CASSYNENQPQHF.

The rearrangement joins TRBV7-9 to TRBJ1-1; D gene unclear. Germline CDR1 reads SEHNR; CDR2 reads FQNEAQ (reference sequence). V dropped 1 base and J dropped 1 base, with 7 bases sitting between them. This CDR3 comprises 14 residues. This CDR3 is CASSLVGTNTEAFF. The CDR3, as DNA: TGTGCCAGCAGCTTAGTCGGCACGAACACTGAAGCTTTCTTT.

The CDR3 sequence is CASSYSILLNTGELFF. As DNA, the CDR3 is TGTGCCAGCAGTTACTCGATTCTCTTAAACACCGGGGAGCTGTTTTTT. The rearrangement links TRBV6-5 to TRBJ2-2; the D is unclear. The CDR3 spans 16 residues. Germline V gene sequence: CDR1 MNHEY, CDR2 SVGAGI. V lost 0 bases and J lost 2, with 10 bases in between.

This chain joins TRBV4-1 and TRBJ2-1; 13 bases fit TRBD2. With V trimmed by 3 bases and J by 2 bases, 4 bases remained unmatched. The germline gives CDR1 MGHRA, CDR2 YSYEKL. The length of the CDR3 is 17 residues. DNA for the CDR3: TGCGCCAGCAGCCATACTAGCGGGAGGGCGCCCTACAATGAGCAGTTCTTC. Residues: CASSHTSGRAPYNEQFF.

This clone was seen just once. The V call is TRBV10-2, the J call TRBJ2-5; the D gene is possibly TRBD2 (7 bases). Germline CDR1 is WSHSY and CDR2 is SAAADI. This CDR3 region has 14 residues. Trimming removed 11 bases at V and 7 bases at J, with 23 bases between. The CDR3 sequence is CASEGGSWPGTQYF. The DNA for the CDR3 is TGCGCCTCAGAGGGGGGGTCCTGGCCAGGGACCCAGTACTTC.

The chain uses TRBV7-2 and TRBJ1-1; TRBD1 might be the D (6 bases). V was shortened by 5 bases and J by 3 bases, with 22 bases between the two germline ends. The CDR3 has 17 residues. CDR1 is SGHTA and CDR2 is FQGNSA in the germline V gene. CDR3 sequence reads: CASSPRPLTGSDTEAFF. The CDR3 coding sequence is TGTGCCAGCAGCCCCAGGCCCCTAACAGGGTCGGACACTGAAGCTTTCTTT.

The chain employs TRBV6-4 and TRBJ1-5; tentatively, D is TRBD1 (6 bases). The V end lost 7 bases, the J end lost 2 bases, and 15 bases lay between the germline ends. The CDR3 totals 15 residues. CDR1 and CDR2 (germline): MRHNA, SNTAGT. The CDR3 bases are TGTGCCAGCAACAGGACAGTCGCGCGCAATCAGCCCCAGCATTTT. This encodes CASNRTVARNQPQHF.